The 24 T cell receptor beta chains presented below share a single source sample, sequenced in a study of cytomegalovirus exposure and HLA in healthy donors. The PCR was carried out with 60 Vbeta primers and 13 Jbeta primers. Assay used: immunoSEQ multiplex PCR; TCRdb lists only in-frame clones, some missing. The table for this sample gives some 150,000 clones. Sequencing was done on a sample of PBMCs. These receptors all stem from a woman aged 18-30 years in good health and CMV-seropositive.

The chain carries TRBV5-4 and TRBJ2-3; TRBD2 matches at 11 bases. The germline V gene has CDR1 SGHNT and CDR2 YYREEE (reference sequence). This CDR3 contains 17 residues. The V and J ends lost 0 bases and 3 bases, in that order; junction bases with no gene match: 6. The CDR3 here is CASSLGSGGAWTDTQYF. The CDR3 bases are TGTGCCAGCAGCTTGGGTAGCGGGGGGGCCTGGACAGATACGCAGTATTTT. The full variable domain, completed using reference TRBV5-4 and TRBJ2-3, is ETGVTQSPTHLIKTRGQQVTLRCSSQSGHNTVSWYQQALGQGPQFIFQYYREEENGRGNFPPRFSGLQFPNYSSELNVNALELDDSALYLCASSLGSGGAWTDTQYFGPGTRLTVL.

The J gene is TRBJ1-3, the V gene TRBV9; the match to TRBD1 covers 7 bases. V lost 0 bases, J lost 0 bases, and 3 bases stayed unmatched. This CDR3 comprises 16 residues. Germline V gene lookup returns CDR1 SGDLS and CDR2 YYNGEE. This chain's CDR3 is CASSVAGQISGNTIYF. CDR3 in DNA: TGTGCCAGCAGCGTAGCGGGACAGATCTCTGGAAACACCATATATTTT.

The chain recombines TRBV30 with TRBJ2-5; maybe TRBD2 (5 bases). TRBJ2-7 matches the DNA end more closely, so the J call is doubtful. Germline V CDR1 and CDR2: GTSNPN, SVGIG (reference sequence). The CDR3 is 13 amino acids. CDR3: CAWSTLAGNEQYF. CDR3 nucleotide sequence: TGTGCCTGGAGTACCCTAGCAGGTAACGAGCAGTACTTC.

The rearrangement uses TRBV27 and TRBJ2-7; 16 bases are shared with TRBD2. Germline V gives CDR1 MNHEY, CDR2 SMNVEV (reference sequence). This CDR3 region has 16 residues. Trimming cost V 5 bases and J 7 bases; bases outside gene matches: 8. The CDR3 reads CASSPSGLAGGLEQYF. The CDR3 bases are TGTGCCAGCAGTCCTTCGGGACTAGCGGGGGGGCTGGAGCAGTACTTC.

The CDR3 spells CASSSTNYGYTF. The CDR3 DNA is TGTGCCAGCAGCTCCACAAACTATGGCTACACCTTC. The V gene is TRBV11-2, the J gene TRBJ1-2; D is undetermined. Germline CDR1 reads SGHAT; CDR2 reads FQNNGV. There are 12 residues in the CDR3. Trimming shortened V by 4 bases and J by 2 bases, and 5 bases separated the two germline ends.

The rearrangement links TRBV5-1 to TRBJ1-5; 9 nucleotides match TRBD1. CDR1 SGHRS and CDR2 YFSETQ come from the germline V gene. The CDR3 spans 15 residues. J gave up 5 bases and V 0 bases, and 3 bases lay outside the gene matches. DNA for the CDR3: TGCGCCAGCAGCTTGGATGGGACAGGGTATCAGCCCCAGCATTTT. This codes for CASSLDGTGYQPQHF.

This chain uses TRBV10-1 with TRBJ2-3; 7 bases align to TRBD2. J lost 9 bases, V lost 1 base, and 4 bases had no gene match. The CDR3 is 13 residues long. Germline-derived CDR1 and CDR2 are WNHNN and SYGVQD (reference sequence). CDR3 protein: CASSEFWRETQYF. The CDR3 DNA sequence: TGCGCCAGCAGTGAGTTCTGGCGGGAGACGCAGTATTTT.

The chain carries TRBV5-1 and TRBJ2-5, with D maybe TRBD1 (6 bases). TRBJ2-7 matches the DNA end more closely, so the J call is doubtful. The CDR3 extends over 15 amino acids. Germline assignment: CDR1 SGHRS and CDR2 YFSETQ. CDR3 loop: CASSFGQRPSYEQYF. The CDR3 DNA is TGCGCCAGCAGCTTTGGACAGCGCCCCTCCTACGAGCAGTACTTC.

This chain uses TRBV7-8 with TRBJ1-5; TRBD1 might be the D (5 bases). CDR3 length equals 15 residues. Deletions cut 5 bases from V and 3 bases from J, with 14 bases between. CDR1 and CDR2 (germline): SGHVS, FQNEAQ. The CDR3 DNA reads TGTGCCAGCAGCCGAGCCAGACAGAACAATCAGCCCCAGCATTTT. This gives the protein CASSRARQNNQPQHF.

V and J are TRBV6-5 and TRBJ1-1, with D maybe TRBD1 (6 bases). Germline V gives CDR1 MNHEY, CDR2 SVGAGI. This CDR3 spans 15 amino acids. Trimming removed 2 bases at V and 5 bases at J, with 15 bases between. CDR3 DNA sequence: TGTGCCAGCAGTTACCAACAGGGTTTGGAGACTGAAGCTTTCTTT. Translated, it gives CASSYQQGLETEAFF.

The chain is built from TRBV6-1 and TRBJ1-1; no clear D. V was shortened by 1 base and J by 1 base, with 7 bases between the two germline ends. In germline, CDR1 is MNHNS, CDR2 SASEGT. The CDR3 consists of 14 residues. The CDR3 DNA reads TGTGCCAGCAGTGAAGGGCGGGCGAACACTGAAGCTTTCTTT. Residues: CASSEGRANTEAFF.

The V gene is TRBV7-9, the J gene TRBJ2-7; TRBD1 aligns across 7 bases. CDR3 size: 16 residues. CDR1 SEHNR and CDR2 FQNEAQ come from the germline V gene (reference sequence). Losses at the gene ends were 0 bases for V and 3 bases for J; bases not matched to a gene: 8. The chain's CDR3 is CASSLASGTALYEQYF. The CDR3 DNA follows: TGTGCCAGCAGCTTAGCGTCCGGGACAGCCCTCTACGAGCAGTACTTC. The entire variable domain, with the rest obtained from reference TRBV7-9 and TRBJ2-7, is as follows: DTGVSQNPRHKITKRGQNVTFRCDPISEHNRLYWYRQTLGQGPEFLTYFQNEAQLEKSRLLSDRFSAERPKGSFSTLEIQRTEQGDSAMYLCASSLASGTALYEQYFGPGTRLTVT.

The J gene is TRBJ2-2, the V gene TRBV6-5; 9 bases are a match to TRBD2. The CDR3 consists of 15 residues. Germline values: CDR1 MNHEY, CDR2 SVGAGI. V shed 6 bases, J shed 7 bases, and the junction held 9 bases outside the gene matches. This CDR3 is CASSLAGGFGGELFF. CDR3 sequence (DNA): TGTGCCAGCAGCCTCGCGGGGGGGTTCGGCGGGGAGCTGTTTTTT.

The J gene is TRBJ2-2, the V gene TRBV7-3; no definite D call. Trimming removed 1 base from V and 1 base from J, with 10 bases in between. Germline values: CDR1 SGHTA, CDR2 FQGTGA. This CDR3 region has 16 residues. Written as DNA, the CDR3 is TGTGCCAGCAGCTTAAATGGCCAGGTGAACACCGGGGAGCTGTTTTTT. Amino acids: CASSLNGQVNTGELFF.

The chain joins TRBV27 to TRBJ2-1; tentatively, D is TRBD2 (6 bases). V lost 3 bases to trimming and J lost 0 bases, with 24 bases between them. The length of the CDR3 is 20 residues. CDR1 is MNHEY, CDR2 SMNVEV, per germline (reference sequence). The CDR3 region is CASSFLDLGTGTGSYNEQFF. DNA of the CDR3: TGTGCCAGCAGTTTTCTTGATCTTGGGACTGGGACTGGCTCCTACAATGAGCAGTTCTTC.

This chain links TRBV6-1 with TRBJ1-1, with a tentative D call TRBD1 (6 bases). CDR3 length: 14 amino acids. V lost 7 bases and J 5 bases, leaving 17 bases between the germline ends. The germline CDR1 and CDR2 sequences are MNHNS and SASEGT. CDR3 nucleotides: TGTGCCAGCAACAAGCAGGGGCTTGGTACTGAAGCTTTCTTT. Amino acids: CASNKQGLGTEAFF.

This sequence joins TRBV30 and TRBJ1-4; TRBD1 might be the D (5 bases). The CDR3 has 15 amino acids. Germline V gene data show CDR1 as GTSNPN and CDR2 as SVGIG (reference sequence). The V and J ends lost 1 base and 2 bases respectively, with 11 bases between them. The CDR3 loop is CAWSGQGYTNEKLFF. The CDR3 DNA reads TGTGCCTGGAGTGGCCAGGGTTATACTAATGAAAAACTGTTTTTT.

The CDR3 region has the DNA TGTGCCAGCAGCTACGCCCCGAACAGGGCCACAGATACGCAGTATTTT. Its protein product is CASSYAPNRATDTQYF. The gene calls are TRBV7-9 and TRBJ2-3; the D gene is possibly TRBD1 (6 bases). The germline V gene has CDR1 SEHNR and CDR2 FQNEAQ (reference sequence). The CDR3 runs 16 residues. The V end lost 4 bases, the J end lost 2 bases, and 16 bases lay between the germline ends. Full variable domain (outside the CDR3, taken from reference TRBV7-9 and TRBJ2-3): DTGVSQNPRHKITKRGQNVTFRCDPISEHNRLYWYRQTLGQGPEFLTYFQNEAQLEKSRLLSDRFSAERPKGSFSTLEIQRTEQGDSAMYLCASSYAPNRATDTQYFGPGTRLTVL.

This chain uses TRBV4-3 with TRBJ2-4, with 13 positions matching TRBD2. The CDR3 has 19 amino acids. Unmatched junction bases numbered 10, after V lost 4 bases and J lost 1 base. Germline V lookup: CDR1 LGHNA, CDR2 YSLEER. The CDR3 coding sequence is TGCGCCAGCAGCCGGGGACTAGCGGGAAGGAATGGGGCCAAAAACATTCAGTACTTC. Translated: CASSRGLAGRNGAKNIQYF.

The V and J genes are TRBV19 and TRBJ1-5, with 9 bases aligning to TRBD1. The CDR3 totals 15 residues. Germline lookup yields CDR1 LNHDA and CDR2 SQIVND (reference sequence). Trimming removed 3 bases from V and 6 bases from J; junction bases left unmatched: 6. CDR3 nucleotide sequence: TGTGCCAGTAGTATTTGGGGACAGGGCACTCAGCCCCAGCATTTT. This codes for CASSIWGQGTQPQHF.

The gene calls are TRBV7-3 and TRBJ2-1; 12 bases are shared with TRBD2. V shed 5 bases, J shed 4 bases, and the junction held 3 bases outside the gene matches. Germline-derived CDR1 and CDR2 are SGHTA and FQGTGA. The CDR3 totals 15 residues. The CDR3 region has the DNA TGTGCCAGCAGCAAGACTAGCGGGGGATACAATGAGCAGTTCTTC. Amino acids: CASSKTSGGYNEQFF.

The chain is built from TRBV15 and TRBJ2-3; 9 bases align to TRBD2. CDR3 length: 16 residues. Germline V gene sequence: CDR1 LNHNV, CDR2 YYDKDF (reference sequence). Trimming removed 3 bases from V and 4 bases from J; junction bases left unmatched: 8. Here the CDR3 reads CATSSLGLADADTQYF. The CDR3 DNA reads TGTGCCACCAGCAGTTTGGGACTAGCAGATGCAGATACGCAGTATTTT.

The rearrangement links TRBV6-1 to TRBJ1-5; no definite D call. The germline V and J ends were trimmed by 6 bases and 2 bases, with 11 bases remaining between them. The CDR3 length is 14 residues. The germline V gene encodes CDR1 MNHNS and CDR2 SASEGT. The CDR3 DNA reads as TGTGCCAGCAGGACCGGGAGAGGCAATCAGCCCCAGCATTTT. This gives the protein CASRTGRGNQPQHF.

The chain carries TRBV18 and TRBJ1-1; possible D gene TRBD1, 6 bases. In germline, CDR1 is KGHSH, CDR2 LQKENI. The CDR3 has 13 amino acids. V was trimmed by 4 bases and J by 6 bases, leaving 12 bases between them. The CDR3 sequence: CASSRNSGAEAFF. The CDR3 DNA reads TGTGCCAGCTCACGTAATTCAGGGGCTGAAGCTTTCTTT.